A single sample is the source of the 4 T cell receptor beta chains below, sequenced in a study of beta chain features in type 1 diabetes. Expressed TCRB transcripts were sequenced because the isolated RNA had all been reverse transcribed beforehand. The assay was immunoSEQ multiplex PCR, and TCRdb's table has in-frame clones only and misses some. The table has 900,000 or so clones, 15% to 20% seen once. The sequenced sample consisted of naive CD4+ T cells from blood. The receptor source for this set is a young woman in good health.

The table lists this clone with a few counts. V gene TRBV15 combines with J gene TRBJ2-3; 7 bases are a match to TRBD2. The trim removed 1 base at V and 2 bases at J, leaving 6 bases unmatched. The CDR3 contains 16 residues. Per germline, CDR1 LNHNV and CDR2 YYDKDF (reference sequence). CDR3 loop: CATSRGLADYTDTQYF. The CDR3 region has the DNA TGTGCCACCAGCAGAGGGCTAGCGGACTACACAGATACGCAGTATTTT.

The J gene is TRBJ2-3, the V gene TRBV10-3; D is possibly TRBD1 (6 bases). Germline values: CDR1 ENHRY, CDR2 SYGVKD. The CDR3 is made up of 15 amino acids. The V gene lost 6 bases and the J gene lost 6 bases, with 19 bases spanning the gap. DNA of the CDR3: TGTGCCATCAGCGGTGTGAGGGGACAAGGGGATACGCAGTATTTT. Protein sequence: CAISGVRGQGDTQYF.

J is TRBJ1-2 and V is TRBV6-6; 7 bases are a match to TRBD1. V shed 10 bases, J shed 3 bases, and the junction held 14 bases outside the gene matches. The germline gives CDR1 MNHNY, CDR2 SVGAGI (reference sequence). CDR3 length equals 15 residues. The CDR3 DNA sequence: TGTGCCATGTCGAAAAACCGGGACAGTTACTATGGCTACACCTTC. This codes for CAMSKNRDSYYGYTF.

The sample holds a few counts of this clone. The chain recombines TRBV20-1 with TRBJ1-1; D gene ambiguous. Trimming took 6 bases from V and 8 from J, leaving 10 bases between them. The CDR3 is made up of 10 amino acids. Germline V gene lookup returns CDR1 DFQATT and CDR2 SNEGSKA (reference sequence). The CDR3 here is CSARMREAFF. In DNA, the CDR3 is TGCAGTGCCCGGATGAGGGAAGCTTTCTTT.